The entry that follows covers one T cell receptor (beta chain) sequence. Its specificity is unknown. PCR employed 60 Vbeta and 13 Jbeta primers. Clones were sequenced by immunoSEQ multiplex PCR, and TCRdb holds only the in-frame ones, with some missing. The sample consists of some 150,000 clones, under 80% of them appearing once. Among the donors, all were healthy bone marrow donors. The J segment lost 3 bases and the V segment lost 4 bases, leaving 4 bases of the junction unmatched. The CDR3 totals 14 residues. The data were obtained in a study of cytomegalovirus exposure and HLA in healthy donors. General observations from the study: Later analysis showed TCR association rates varying by HLA locus, highest for DRB1 and lowest for HLA-C. Later analysis identified about 18,000 TCR beta sequences associated with HLA alleles, using a false discovery rate threshold of 0.05. The study flagged about 150 TCR beta chains as cytomegalovirus-associated.

The specimen sequenced was PBMCs. This sequence originates from a man aged 40-50 years in good health and CMV-seronegative. J is TRBJ1-1 and V is TRBV5-3, with 9 nucleotides matching TRBD1. TRBV5-3 is recorded as an ORF, its role being uncertain. CDR3 DNA: TGTGCCAGAAGCAAGGACAGGGGAGACACTGAAGCTTTCTTT. This sequence encodes CARSKDRGDTEAFF.